The subject of this entry is one TCR beta chain. The data belong to a study of shared clonotypes between healthy human individuals. Naive-designated CD8 cells lacked CD45RO, were positively enriched for CCR7, and omitted terminally differentiated effector memory CD45RA+ cells. V lost 6 bases and J lost 0, with 8 bases in between. The V gene's germline CDR1 is SGHVS and CDR2 FQNEAQ. The CDR3 has 13 residues. The assay was immunoSEQ multiplex PCR, and TCRdb's table has in-frame clones only and misses some. The repertoire consists of under 1 million clones, with about 96% occurring once and the leading ten covering about 0.21%.

The J gene is TRBJ1-1, the V gene TRBV7-8; D is unresolved. Sample: naive CD8+ T cells sorted from blood. This TCR was recovered from a man aged 25 to 40 in good health. The CDR3 DNA reads as TGTGCCAGCAGTTACGGAATGAACACTGAAGCTTTCTTT. This encodes CASSYGMNTEAFF.